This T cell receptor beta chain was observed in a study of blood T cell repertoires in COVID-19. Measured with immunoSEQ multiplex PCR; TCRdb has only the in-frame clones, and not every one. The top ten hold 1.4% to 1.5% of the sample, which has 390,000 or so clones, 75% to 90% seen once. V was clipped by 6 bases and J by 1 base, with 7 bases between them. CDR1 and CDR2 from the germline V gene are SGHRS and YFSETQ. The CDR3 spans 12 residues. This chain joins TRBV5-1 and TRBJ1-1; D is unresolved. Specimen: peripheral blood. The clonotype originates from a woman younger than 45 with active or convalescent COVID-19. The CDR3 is CASTGANTEAFF. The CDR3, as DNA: TGCGCCAGCACCGGTGCGAACACTGAAGCTTTCTTT.